The rows below give T cell receptor beta chains drawn from one sample of a study of CD8 T cells in Susac syndrome. TCRdb called the immunoSEQ multiplex PCR reads again in MiXCR, with one record for every CDR3 protein. The table has around 50,000 distinct CDR3 sequences, 90% to 95% seen once. The sequenced material came from CD8+ T cells from PBMCs. The receptors originated from a human donor in good health. The CDR3 runs from the conserved cysteine through the conserved F or W. D genes are given only for firm matches. The listing skips clone size in some rows; elsewhere it reads once, few, many or a size class.

J gene: TRBJ1-4; clone size: -; V gene: TRBV3-1; D gene: -; CDR3 DNA: TGTGCCAGCAGCCAAGAAGGGGGGGCGCGGGAAAAACTGTTTTTT; CDR3 protein: CASSQEGGAREKLFF
J gene: TRBJ2-7; clone size: -; V gene: TRBV19; D gene: -; CDR3 DNA: TGTGCCAGTAGTATCGTCAGAGGGGAGCAGTACTTC; CDR3 protein: CASSIVRGEQYF
J gene: TRBJ2-7; clone size: -; V gene: TRBV4-1; D gene: -; CDR3 DNA: TGCGCCAGCAGCCAAGACCCTTTAGGGCAGGGGTATACCTACGAGCAGTACTTC; CDR3 protein: CASSQDPLGQGYTYEQYF
J gene: TRBJ2-7; clone size: -; V gene: TRBV7-6; D gene: -; CDR3 DNA: TGTGCCAGCAGCTCTTCGATCTACGAGCAGTACTTC; CDR3 protein: CASSSSIYEQYF
J gene: TRBJ2-5; clone size: few; V gene: TRBV27; D gene: -; CDR3 DNA: TGTGCCAGCAGTTTATATAGGGGAGAGACCCAGTACTTC; CDR3 protein: CASSLYRGETQYF
J gene: TRBJ2-1; clone size: -; V gene: TRBV29-1; D gene: -; CDR3 DNA: TGCAGCGTTGGGGGGCGCGCCCCTCCTAGCTCCTACAATGAGCAGTTCTTC; CDR3 protein: CSVGGRAPPSSYNEQFF
J gene: TRBJ2-2; clone size: once; V gene: TRBV11-2; D gene: -; CDR3 DNA: TGTGCCAGCAGCTTGAGCCTCGCCGGGGAGCTGTTTTTT; CDR3 protein: CASSLSLAGELFF
J gene: TRBJ2-4; clone size: -; V gene: TRBV29-1; D gene: TRBD2; CDR3 DNA: TGCAGCGTTACCGGGACTAGCGACAGAGCCAAAAACATTCAGTACTTC; CDR3 protein: CSVTGTSDRAKNIQYF
J gene: TRBJ1-1; clone size: -; V gene: TRBV27; D gene: -; CDR3 DNA: TGTGCCAGCAGTGGCTGGGCGGCCCATGGGACTGAAGCTTTCTTT; CDR3 protein: CASSGWAAHGTEAFF
J gene: TRBJ2-1; clone size: once; V gene: TRBV7-9; D gene: -; CDR3 DNA: TGTGCCAGCAGCTTACTCTCATGGGAGCAGTTCTTC; CDR3 protein: CASSLLSWEQFF
J gene: TRBJ2-2; clone size: -; V gene: TRBV4-3; D gene: -; CDR3 DNA: TGCGCCAGCAGGTGGGGACGCGGCACCGGGGAGCTGTTTTTT; CDR3 protein: CASRWGRGTGELFF
J gene: TRBJ1-2; clone size: once; V gene: TRBV25-1; D gene: -; CDR3 DNA: TGTGCCAGCGGGCCCGGGGGAGCCTATGGCTACACCTTC; CDR3 protein: CASGPGGAYGYTF
J gene: TRBJ1-1; clone size: once; V gene: TRBV6-5; D gene: -; CDR3 DNA: TGTGCCAGCGGATATTCGGGGGCCATGGCTTTCTTT; CDR3 protein: CASGYSGAMAFF
J gene: TRBJ2-2; clone size: -; V gene: TRBV29-1; D gene: -; CDR3 DNA: TGCAGCGCCGTTGAGAACACCGGGGAGCTGTTTTTT; CDR3 protein: CSAVENTGELFF
J gene: TRBJ2-6; clone size: once; V gene: TRBV4-1; D gene: -; CDR3 DNA: TGCGCCAGCACCCATGGGGTCTCTGGGGCCAACGTCCTGACTTTC; CDR3 protein: CASTHGVSGANVLTF
J gene: TRBJ2-7; clone size: -; V gene: TRBV6-6; D gene: -; CDR3 DNA: TGTGCCAGCAGTTACTCGGAGACAGAATCCATCTACGAGCAGTACTTC; CDR3 protein: CASSYSETESIYEQYF